Below, 30 T cell receptor beta chains from the same sample are listed, as sequenced in a study of cytomegalovirus exposure and HLA in healthy donors. Sequencing used immunoSEQ multiplex PCR; TCRdb keeps in-frame clones, though not all of them. The repertoire consists of under 130,000 clones, with 86% occurring once and the leading ten covering 4% to 4.5%. The sequenced sample consisted of PBMCs. The source of these receptors is a woman aged 18-35 years in good health and CMV-seropositive.

This chain links TRBV6-6 with TRBJ2-1; 8 nucleotides match TRBD1. Germline V gene sequence: CDR1 MNHNY, CDR2 SVGAGI (reference sequence). The CDR3 has 15 amino acids. J lost 6 bases, V lost 7 bases, and 11 bases had no gene match. In nucleotides, the CDR3 is TGTGCCAGCAAGGGGGCCACAGGGGGAGGCAATGAGCAGTTCTTC. The encoded protein is CASKGATGGGNEQFF.

The chain employs TRBV6-5 and TRBJ2-7, with D possibly matching TRBD1 (6 bases). Germline CDR1 and CDR2: MNHEY and SVGAGI. V dropped 5 bases and J dropped 2 bases, with 13 bases sitting between them. CDR3 length: 14 amino acids. The CDR3 nucleotides are TGTGCCAGCAGTCGACAGGCCGGTCCCTACGAGCAGTACTTC. As protein: CASSRQAGPYEQYF.

This clone appeared a few times. The J gene is TRBJ2-1, the V gene TRBV11-2; D is perhaps TRBD2 (5 bases). The length of the CDR3 is 17 residues. V lost 2 bases to trimming and J lost 3 bases, with 17 bases between them. Looked up from germline, CDR1 is SGHAT and CDR2 is FQNNGV. The CDR3, as DNA: TGTGCCAGCAGCTTACTAGCCTCCAACCAAAACTACAATGAGCAGTTCTTC. The encoded protein is CASSLLASNQNYNEQFF.

The chain links TRBV6-1 to TRBJ2-7, with 8 bases aligning to TRBD1. The germline gives CDR1 MNHNS, CDR2 SASEGT. This CDR3 region has 15 residues. V lost 1 base, J lost 3 bases, and 5 bases stayed unmatched. The DNA for the CDR3 is TGTGCCAGCAGTGAAGATCCCACAGGGGGCTACGAGCAGTACTTC. Protein product: CASSEDPTGGYEQYF.

This clone was detected only a few times. This chain joins TRBV11-2 and TRBJ2-7; weak D call: TRBD2 (5 bases). The CDR3 covers 13 residues. Germline V CDR1 and CDR2: SGHAT, FQNNGV. V shed 6 bases and J shed 6 bases, with 15 bases lying between them. This CDR3 is CASSQRSGVEQYF. The CDR3, as DNA: TGTGCCAGCAGTCAAAGGTCCGGGGTCGAGCAGTACTTC.

The sample holds one count of this clone. This rearrangement joins TRBV29-1 to TRBJ2-1, with 9 nucleotides matching TRBD2. The ends lost 0 bases at V and 3 bases at J; junction bases unmatched: 3. CDR1 is SQVTM and CDR2 is ANQGSEA in the germline V gene. The CDR3 extends over 15 amino acids. The CDR3 region has the DNA TGCAGCGTTGAAGATGGGCGGGGGGGCTACAATGAGCAGTTCTTC. The encoded protein is CSVEDGRGGYNEQFF.

The chain links TRBV25-1 to TRBJ1-2; 9 bases fit TRBD1. The J segment lost 5 bases and the V segment lost 5 bases, leaving 3 bases of the junction unmatched. This CDR3 contains 13 residues. CDR1 MGHDK and CDR2 SYGVNS come from the germline V gene. The CDR3 nucleotides read TGTGCCAGCAGTAGGGACAGGGTGTATGGCTACACCTTC. Encoded protein: CASSRDRVYGYTF.

V gene TRBV5-6 combines with J gene TRBJ1-6; D is undetermined. The CDR3 spans 14 residues. Trimming removed 1 base from V and 5 bases from J, with 7 bases in between. The germline V gene encodes CDR1 SGHDT and CDR2 YYEEEE. CDR3 DNA sequence: TGTGCCAGCAGCTTGTCCCGTCATAATTCACCCCTCCACTTT. It translates to CASSLSRHNSPLHF.

The CDR3 spells CASSYGQENTEAFF. The CDR3 DNA reads TGTGCCAGCAGTTACGGGCAGGAGAACACTGAAGCTTTCTTT. The gene calls are TRBV6-6 and TRBJ1-1, with no clear D. V gave up 2 bases and J gave up 1 base, with 8 bases separating them. CDR1 and CDR2 (germline): MNHNY, SVGAGI (reference sequence). The CDR3 has 14 residues.

The V gene is TRBV7-8, the J gene TRBJ1-2; D perhaps matches TRBD1 (6 bases). The V gene lost 2 bases and the J gene lost 7 bases, with 11 bases spanning the gap. The CDR3 totals 13 residues. The germline V gene has CDR1 SGHVS and CDR2 FQNEAQ. This chain's CDR3 is CASSLLQGSGYTF. CDR3 bases: TGTGCCAGCAGCTTACTGCAGGGGTCTGGCTACACCTTC. Looking up the rest from reference TRBV7-8 and TRBJ1-2 gives the full variable domain: GAGVSQSPRYKVAKRGQDVALRCDPISGHVSLFWYQQALGQGPEFLTYFQNEAQLDKSGLPSDRFFAERPEGSVSTLKIQRTQQEDSAVYLCASSLLQGSGYTFGSGTRLTVV.

Here the CDR3 reads CASRPQLAGGRYTQYF. DNA of the CDR3: TGTGCCAGCAGACCACAACTAGCGGGGGGGCGATATACGCAGTATTTT. The chain recombines TRBV7-2 with TRBJ2-3, with 13 bases matching TRBD2. The CDR3 is made up of 16 amino acids. The V and J ends lost 6 bases and 7 bases, in that order; junction bases with no gene match: 10. The germline CDR1 and CDR2 sequences are SGHTA and FQGNSA.

The chain is built from TRBV2 and TRBJ2-1; 8 bases fit TRBD2. V trimming: 2 bases; J trimming: 3 bases; junction bases outside the gene matches: 3. Germline values: CDR1 SNHLY, CDR2 FYNNEI. This CDR3 has 15 amino acids. CDR3 loop: CASSEWTSSYNEQFF. CDR3 bases: TGTGCCAGCAGTGAATGGACTAGCAGCTACAATGAGCAGTTCTTC.

J is TRBJ2-7 and V is TRBV6-5; 12 nucleotides line up with TRBD2. The V gene end was trimmed by 6 bases and the J gene end by 5 bases; junction bases not matched to a gene: 8. Germline V gene sequence: CDR1 MNHEY, CDR2 SVGAGI. This CDR3 spans 15 amino acids. CDR3 loop: CASRFPTSGSHEQYF. The CDR3 DNA sequence: TGTGCCAGCAGATTCCCGACTAGCGGGAGCCACGAGCAGTACTTC.

The chain joins TRBV27 to TRBJ2-7; D may be TRBD2 (5 bases). The germline gives CDR1 MNHEY, CDR2 SMNVEV (reference sequence). The CDR3 totals 14 residues. Trimming removed 0 bases at V and 4 bases at J, with 10 bases between. DNA for the CDR3: TGTGCCAGCAGTTTATCGCGGGTATCATACGAGCAGTACTTC. Its translation is CASSLSRVSYEQYF.

This clone appeared a single time. The CDR3 region is CASSPPQGATEAFF. CDR3 in DNA: TGTGCCAGCTCACCCCCACAGGGGGCCACTGAAGCTTTCTTT. The chain has TRBV18 and TRBJ1-1; 9 nucleotides align to TRBD1. The V gene end was trimmed by 3 bases and the J gene end by 4 bases; junction bases not matched to a gene: 3. The germline V gene encodes CDR1 KGHSH and CDR2 LQKENI. The length of the CDR3 is 14 residues.

The rearrangement joins TRBV5-4 to TRBJ2-5, with 9 nucleotides matching TRBD2. Germline CDR1 reads SGHNT; CDR2 reads YYREEE (reference sequence). J was trimmed by 3 bases and V by 2 bases; bases with no gene match: 2. This CDR3 has 14 residues. The CDR3 here is CASSLRLAEETQYF. Written as DNA, the CDR3 is TGTGCCAGCAGCTTACGACTAGCGGAAGAGACCCAGTACTTC.

The chain carries TRBV9 and TRBJ1-1; 8 positions match TRBD1. CDR3 length: 15 residues. From germline, CDR1 is SGDLS and CDR2 YYNGEE. Trimming at V came to 4 bases and at J to 2 bases, leaving 7 bases not matched to a gene. The CDR3 here is CASSPGTGPNTEAFF. The CDR3 DNA follows: TGTGCCAGCAGCCCCGGGACAGGCCCTAACACTGAAGCTTTCTTT.

V gene TRBV10-2 combines with J gene TRBJ2-7; weak D call: TRBD1 (5 bases). Germline values: CDR1 WSHSY, CDR2 SAAADI. Trimming removed 3 bases at V and 3 bases at J, with 9 bases between. The CDR3 is 13 residues long. CDR3 bases: TGCGCCAGCAGTGATACCGACAGCTACGAGCAGTACTTC. Protein sequence: CASSDTDSYEQYF.

CDR3 protein: CASSQESGGGAKNIQYF. CDR3 in DNA: TGCGCCAGCAGCCAAGAATCGGGCGGGGGGGCCAAAAACATTCAGTACTTC. The V and J genes are TRBV4-1 and TRBJ2-4; 8 bases are shared with TRBD2. CDR1 MGHRA and CDR2 YSYEKL come from the germline V gene. V trimming: 0 bases; J trimming: 1 base; junction bases outside the gene matches: 5. CDR3 size: 17 residues.

This clone was counted between two and nine times. This chain joins TRBV5-1 and TRBJ1-2, with 7 bases fitting TRBD1. Germline V gene data show CDR1 as SGHRS and CDR2 as YFSETQ. The CDR3 loop spans 14 amino acids. V lost 4 bases to trimming and J lost 8 bases; unmatched junction nucleotides: 11. The CDR3 spells CASSAQDRPGGYTF. Written as DNA, the CDR3 is TGCGCCAGCAGCGCCCAGGACAGGCCGGGGGGCTACACCTTC.

The chain carries TRBV27 and TRBJ1-1; 7 nucleotides line up with TRBD1. V trimming: 5 bases; J trimming: 1 base; junction bases outside the gene matches: 4. The germline V gene has CDR1 MNHEY and CDR2 SMNVEV (reference sequence). The CDR3 consists of 14 residues. CDR3 region: CASSLGGSNTEAFF. The DNA of the CDR3 is TGTGCCAGCAGTCTAGGGGGCTCGAACACTGAAGCTTTCTTT.

This chain links TRBV28 with TRBJ1-5; 8 bases are a match to TRBD1. This CDR3 has 14 residues. V dropped 6 bases and J dropped 1; count of bases not matched to a gene: 2. CDR1 and CDR2 (germline): MDHEN, SYDVKM. The CDR3 is CASSWTGSNQPQHF. The CDR3 DNA reads as TGTGCCAGCAGCTGGACAGGGAGCAATCAGCCCCAGCATTTT.

In this sample, this clone turned up a few times. The chain couples TRBV7-3 to TRBJ2-7; D gene uncertain. Germline lookup yields CDR1 SGHTA and CDR2 FQGTGA. Trimming took off 5 bases at V and 1 base at J, with 9 bases between the two ends. This CDR3 region has 13 residues. The CDR3: CASSPGPSYEQYF. The DNA for the CDR3 is TGTGCCAGCAGCCCGGGTCCATCCTACGAGCAGTACTTC.

This clone showed up just once. CDR3 nucleotides: TGTGCCAGCAGCTGGATTCAGGGTAGGGCTTTCTTT. It translates to CASSWIQGRAFF. The genes are TRBV5-8 and TRBJ1-1, with a possible D match to TRBD1 (5 bases). The V gene lost 3 bases and the J gene lost 11 bases, with 14 bases spanning the gap. The CDR3 contains 12 residues. Germline V gene lookup returns CDR1 SGHTS and CDR2 YDEGEE.

The chain carries TRBV28 and TRBJ2-7, with a tentative D call TRBD1 (6 bases). Germline V lookup: CDR1 MDHEN, CDR2 SYDVKM. The CDR3 runs 13 residues. Trimming removed 5 bases at V and 2 bases at J, with 10 bases between. As DNA, the CDR3 is TGTGCCAGCAGTCCCCGGGACACCTACGAGCAGTACTTC. Residues: CASSPRDTYEQYF.

The J gene is TRBJ2-2, the V gene TRBV27, with 8 nucleotides matching TRBD1. Germline CDR1 reads MNHEY; CDR2 reads SMNVEV (reference sequence). The CDR3 loop spans 16 amino acids. J lost 4 bases, V lost 6 bases, and 10 bases had no gene match. CDR3: CASRSAGGVSTGELFF. For the CDR3, the DNA is TGTGCCAGCAGAAGTGCAGGGGGCGTTAGCACCGGGGAGCTGTTTTTT.

This sequence joins TRBV7-9 and TRBJ2-7; TRBD1 matches 7 bases. The V gene's germline CDR1 is SEHNR and CDR2 FQNEAQ (reference sequence). The length of the CDR3 is 14 residues. The J segment lost 3 bases and the V segment lost 4 bases, leaving 6 bases of the junction unmatched. The CDR3 coding sequence is TGTGCCAGCAGCTACGACAGGGTGTACTACGAGCAGTACTTC. Translating it yields CASSYDRVYYEQYF. Supplemented by reference TRBV7-9 and TRBJ2-7, the full variable domain reads DTGVSQNPRHKITKRGQNVTFRCDPISEHNRLYWYRQTLGQGPEFLTYFQNEAQLEKSRLLSDRFSAERPKGSFSTLEIQRTEQGDSAMYLCASSYDRVYYEQYFGPGTRLTVT.

The chain links TRBV7-3 to TRBJ2-1; 8 bases map to TRBD2. Germline-derived CDR1 and CDR2 are SGHTA and FQGTGA. The CDR3 is 15 residues long. Trimming cost V 6 bases and J 4 bases; bases outside gene matches: 8. CDR3 protein: CASSQSSGFYNEQFF. The CDR3 nucleotides read TGTGCCAGCAGTCAATCTAGCGGGTTTTACAATGAGCAGTTCTTC.

The chain employs TRBV18 and TRBJ2-3; D not certain. Trimming shortened V by 3 bases and J by 2 bases, and 12 bases separated the two germline ends. Germline V lookup: CDR1 KGHSH, CDR2 LQKENI. The CDR3 sequence is 15 residues long. This CDR3 is CASSPATVSTDTQYF. The CDR3 nucleotides are TGTGCCAGCTCACCGGCTACAGTCTCCACAGATACGCAGTATTTT.

The chain employs TRBV28 and TRBJ1-2; no definite D call. The V end lost 7 bases, the J end lost 0 bases, and 9 bases lay between the germline ends. The CDR3 totals 13 residues. Germline CDR1 reads MDHEN; CDR2 reads SYDVKM. The CDR3, as DNA: TGTGCCAGCACACTACTAACTAACTATGGCTACACCTTC. Its protein is CASTLLTNYGYTF.